These T cell receptor beta chains were read from a single sample in a study of beta chain features in type 1 diabetes. Data came from immunoSEQ multiplex PCR; TCRdb stores just in-frame clones and leaves some out. The sample holds 330,000 or so clones; 10% to 15% are singletons and the top ten take 0.0095% to 0.013%. Sample: naive CD4+ T cells from blood. Receptors were obtained from a woman between 18 and 29 years old with type 1 diabetes. Each CDR3 is given with its conserved first and last residue. A D gene is named only where the DNA matches it firmly. Some rows mark clone size as missing; the rest say once, few, many or name a class of expanded clone.

clone_size,j_call,v_call,d_call,cdr3_length,cdr3_nt,cdr3_aa
-,TRBJ2-7,TRBV29-1,TRBD2,17,TGCAGCGTAGTCCTAGCGGGAGGGCCCAGGAGCTCCTACGAGCAGTACTTC,CSVVLAGGPRSSYEQYF
-,TRBJ2-5,TRBV30,-,12,TGTGCCTGGAGTGAAAACCGGGAGACCCAGTACTTC,CAWSENRETQYF
-,TRBJ2-1,TRBV11-2,-,16,TGTGCCAGCAGCTTAGACACAGGGTGGTCCAACAATGAGCAGTTCTTC,CASSLDTGWSNNEQFF
-,TRBJ2-1,TRBV11-3,-,11,TGTGCCAGCAGCTCCCGGTGGGAGCAGTTCTTC,CASSSRWEQFF
-,TRBJ2-7,TRBV7-8,TRBD1,14,TGTGCCAGCAGCTTAGCGGACAGGGACTACGAGCAGTACTTC,CASSLADRDYEQYF
few,TRBJ1-1,TRBV29-1,TRBD1,13,TGCAGCGTTGAGGGGACAGCGAACACTGAAGCTTTCTTT,CSVEGTANTEAFF
few,TRBJ2-5,TRBV7-2,TRBD2,14,TGTGCCAGCAACATACTAGCGGGCCAAGAGACCCAGTACTTC,CASNILAGQETQYF
few,TRBJ1-1,TRBV15,-,14,TGTGCCACCAGCAGAGGCCCGGTCAGGACTGAAGCTTTCTTT,CATSRGPVRTEAFF
-,TRBJ1-5,TRBV2,-,14,TGTGCCAGCAGTGGCGACAGTAGCAATCAGCCCCAGCATTTT,CASSGDSSNQPQHF
-,TRBJ2-5,TRBV18,-,13,TGTGCCAGCTCACCACACTCCCAAGAGACCCAGTACTTC,CASSPHSQETQYF
few,TRBJ1-1,TRBV5-4,-,15,TGTGCCAGCAGCACGCCCGGGAGGAAGAACACTGAAGCTTTCTTT,CASSTPGRKNTEAFF
-,TRBJ1-2,TRBV2,TRBD1,13,TGTGCCAGCAGTGAATTCCTACAGGGGTGGGTCACCTTC,CASSEFLQGWVTF
-,TRBJ2-1,TRBV7-9,TRBD2,16,TGTGCCAGCAGCGCCCGGATAGGGACTAGGGACAATGAGCAGTTCTTC,CASSARIGTRDNEQFF
few,TRBJ2-1,TRBV20-1,-,11,TGCAGGTTGGGGGAGGTAAATGAGCAGTTCTTC,CRLGEVNEQFF
few,TRBJ2-7,TRBV29-1,TRBD2,14,TGCAGCGTTCAGGGACTAGCGGGAGCCTACGAGCAGTACTTC,CSVQGLAGAYEQYF
few,TRBJ1-1,TRBV30,-,13,TGTGCCTGGGGCAGGGATTTGGACACTGAAGCTTTCTTT,CAWGRDLDTEAFF
few,TRBJ2-1,TRBV19,-,14,TGTGCCAGTAGCTCCGGGGGAGTTTACAATGAGTGGTTCTTC,CASSSGGVYNEWFF
-,TRBJ2-5,TRBV18,-,15,TGTGCCAGCTCGTTGGGGCTGGCGGACAAAGAGACCCAGTACTTC,CASSLGLADKETQYF
few,TRBJ2-2,TRBV11-2,-,13,TGTGCCAGCAGCGTACTAGAGGCCGGGGAGCTGTTTTTT,CASSVLEAGELFF
-,TRBJ2-3,TRBV5-1,TRBD2,17,TGCGCCAGCAGCCCCGGACTAGCGGGGGGGCCTATGGATACGCAGTATTTT,CASSPGLAGGPMDTQYF
-,TRBJ1-2,TRBV5-1,-,12,TGCGCCAGCAGCTTGAGCAGGAATGGCTACACCTTC,CASSLSRNGYTF
few,TRBJ1-1,TRBV28,-,10,TGTGCCACCTTAGACACTGAAGCTTTCTTT,CATLDTEAFF
-,TRBJ1-6,TRBV5-4,-,18,TGTGCCAGCAGCCCCACGACACTAGACTCTTGGGGTGATTCACCCCTCCACTTT,CASSPTTLDSWGDSPLHF
-,TRBJ2-2,TRBV18,-,14,TGTGCCAGCTCACCGGACACTCACACCGGGGAGCTGTTTTTT,CASSPDTHTGELFF
-,TRBJ2-6,TRBV4-3,TRBD1,17,TGCGCCAGCAGCCAAGATGGGACAGGGCTAGGGGCCAACGTCCTGACTTTC,CASSQDGTGLGANVLTF